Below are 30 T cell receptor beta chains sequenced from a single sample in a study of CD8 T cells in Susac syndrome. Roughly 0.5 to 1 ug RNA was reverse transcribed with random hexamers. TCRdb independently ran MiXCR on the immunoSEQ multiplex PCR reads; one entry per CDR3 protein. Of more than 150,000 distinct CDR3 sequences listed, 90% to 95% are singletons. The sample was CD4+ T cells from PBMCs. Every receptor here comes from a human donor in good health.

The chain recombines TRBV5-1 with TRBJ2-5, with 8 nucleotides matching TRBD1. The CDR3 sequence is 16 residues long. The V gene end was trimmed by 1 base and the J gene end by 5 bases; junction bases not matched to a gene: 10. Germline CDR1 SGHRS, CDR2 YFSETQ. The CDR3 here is CASSLFGQGRSETQYF. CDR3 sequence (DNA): TGCGCCAGCAGCTTGTTCGGACAGGGTCGTTCGGAGACCCAGTACTTC. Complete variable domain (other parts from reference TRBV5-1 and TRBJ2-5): KAGVTQTPRYLIKTRGQQVTLSCSPISGHRSVSWYQQTPGQGLQFLFEYFSETQRNKGNFPGRFSGRQFSNSRSEMNVSTLELGDSALYLCASSLFGQGRSETQYFGPGTRLLVL.

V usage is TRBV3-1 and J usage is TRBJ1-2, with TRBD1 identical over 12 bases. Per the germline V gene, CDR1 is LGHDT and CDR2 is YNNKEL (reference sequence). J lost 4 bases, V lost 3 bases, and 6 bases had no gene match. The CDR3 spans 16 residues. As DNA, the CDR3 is TGTGCCAGCAGCCAGGGACAGGGGGCTCCCTCCTATGGCTACACCTTC. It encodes CASSQGQGAPSYGYTF.

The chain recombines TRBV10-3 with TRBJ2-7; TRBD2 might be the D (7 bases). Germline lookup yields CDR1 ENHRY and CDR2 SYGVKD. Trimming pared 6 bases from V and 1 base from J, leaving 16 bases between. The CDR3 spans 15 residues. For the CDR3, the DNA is TGTGCCATCAGGAGGGGGGGAAGGGGGTCCTACGAGCAGTACTTC. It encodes CAIRRGGRGSYEQYF.

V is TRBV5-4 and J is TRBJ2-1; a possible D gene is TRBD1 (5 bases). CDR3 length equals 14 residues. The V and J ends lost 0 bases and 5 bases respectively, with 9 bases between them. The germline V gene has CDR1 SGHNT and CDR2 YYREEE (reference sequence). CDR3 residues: CASSLVAGNNEQFF. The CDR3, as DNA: TGTGCCAGCAGCTTGGTCGCAGGGAACAATGAGCAGTTCTTC.

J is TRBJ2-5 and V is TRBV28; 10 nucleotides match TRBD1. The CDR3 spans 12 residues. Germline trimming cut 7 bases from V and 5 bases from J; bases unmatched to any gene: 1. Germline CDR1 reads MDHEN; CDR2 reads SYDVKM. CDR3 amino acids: CASKDRGETQYF. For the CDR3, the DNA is TGTGCCAGCAAGGACAGGGGGGAGACCCAGTACTTC.

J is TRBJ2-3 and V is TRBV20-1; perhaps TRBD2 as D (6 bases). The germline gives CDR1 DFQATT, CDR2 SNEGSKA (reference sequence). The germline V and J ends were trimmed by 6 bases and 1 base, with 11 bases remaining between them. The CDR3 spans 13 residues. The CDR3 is CSARRGGTDTQYF. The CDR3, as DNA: TGCAGTGCCAGGAGGGGTGGCACAGATACGCAGTATTTT.

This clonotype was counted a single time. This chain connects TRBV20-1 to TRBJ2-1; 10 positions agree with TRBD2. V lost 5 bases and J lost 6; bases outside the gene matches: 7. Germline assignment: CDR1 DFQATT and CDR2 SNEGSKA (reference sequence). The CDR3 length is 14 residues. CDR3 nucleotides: TGCAGTGCTGCCAGCGGGGGGGCGTCCAATGAGCAGTTCTTC. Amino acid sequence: CSAASGGASNEQFF.

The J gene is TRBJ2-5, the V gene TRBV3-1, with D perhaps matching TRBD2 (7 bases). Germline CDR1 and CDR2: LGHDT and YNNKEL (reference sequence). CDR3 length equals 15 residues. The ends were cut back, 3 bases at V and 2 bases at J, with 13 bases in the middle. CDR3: CASSQGGRVQETQYF. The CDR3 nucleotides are TGTGCCAGCAGCCAGGGGGGGCGAGTTCAAGAGACCCAGTACTTC.

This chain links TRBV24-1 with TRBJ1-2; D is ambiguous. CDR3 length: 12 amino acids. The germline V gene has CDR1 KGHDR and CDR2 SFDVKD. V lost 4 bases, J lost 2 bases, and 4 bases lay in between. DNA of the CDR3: TGTGCCACCAGTGAAGGGAACTATGGCTACACCTTC. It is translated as CATSEGNYGYTF.

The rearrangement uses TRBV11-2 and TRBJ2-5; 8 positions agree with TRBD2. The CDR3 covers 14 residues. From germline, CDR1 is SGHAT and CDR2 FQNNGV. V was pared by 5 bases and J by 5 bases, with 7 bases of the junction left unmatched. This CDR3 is CASSLRGAPETQYF. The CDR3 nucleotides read TGTGCCAGCAGCCTGCGGGGGGCACCGGAGACCCAGTACTTC.

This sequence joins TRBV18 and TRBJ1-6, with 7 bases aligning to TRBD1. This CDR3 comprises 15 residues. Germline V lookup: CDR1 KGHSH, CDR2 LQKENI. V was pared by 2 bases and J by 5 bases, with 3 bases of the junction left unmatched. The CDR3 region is CASSPGQADNSPLHF. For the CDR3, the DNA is TGTGCCAGCTCACCAGGACAGGCGGATAATTCACCCCTCCACTTT. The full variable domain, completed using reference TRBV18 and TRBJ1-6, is NAGVMQNPRHLVRRRGQEARLRCSPMKGHSHVYWYRQLPEEGLKFMVYLQKENIIDESGMPKERFSAEFPKEGPSILRIQQVVRGDSAAYFCASSPGQADNSPLHFGNGTRLTVT.

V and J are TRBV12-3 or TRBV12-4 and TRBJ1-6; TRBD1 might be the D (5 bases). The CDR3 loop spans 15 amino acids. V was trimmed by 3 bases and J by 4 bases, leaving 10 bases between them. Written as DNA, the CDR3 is TGTGCCAGCAGTTTCTGGGGGGATTATAATTCACCCCTCCACTTT. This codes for CASSFWGDYNSPLHF.

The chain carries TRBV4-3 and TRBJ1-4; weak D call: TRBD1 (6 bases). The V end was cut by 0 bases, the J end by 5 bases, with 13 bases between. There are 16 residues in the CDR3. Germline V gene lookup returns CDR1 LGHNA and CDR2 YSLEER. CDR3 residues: CASSQDVRTANEKLFF. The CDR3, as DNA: TGCGCCAGCAGCCAAGATGTAAGGACAGCGAATGAAAAACTGTTTTTT.

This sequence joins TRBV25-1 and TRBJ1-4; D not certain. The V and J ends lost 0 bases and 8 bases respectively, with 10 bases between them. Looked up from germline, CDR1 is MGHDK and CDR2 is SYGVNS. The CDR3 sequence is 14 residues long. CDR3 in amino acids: CASSEYRMGEKLFF. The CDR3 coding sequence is TGTGCCAGCAGTGAATACAGGATGGGGGAAAAACTGTTTTTT.

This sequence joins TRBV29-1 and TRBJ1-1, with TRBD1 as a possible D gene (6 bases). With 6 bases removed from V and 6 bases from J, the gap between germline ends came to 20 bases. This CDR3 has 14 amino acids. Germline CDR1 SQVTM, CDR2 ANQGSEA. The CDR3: CSVRGLRGSAEAFF. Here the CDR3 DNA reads TGCAGCGTCAGGGGATTAAGGGGGTCCGCTGAAGCTTTCTTT. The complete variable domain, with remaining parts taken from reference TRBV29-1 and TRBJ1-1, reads SAVISQKPSRDICQRGTSLTIQCQVDSQVTMMFWYRQQPGQSLTLIATANQGSEATYESGFVIDKFPISRPNLTFSTLTVSNMSPEDSSIYLCSVRGLRGSAEAFFGQGTRLTVV.

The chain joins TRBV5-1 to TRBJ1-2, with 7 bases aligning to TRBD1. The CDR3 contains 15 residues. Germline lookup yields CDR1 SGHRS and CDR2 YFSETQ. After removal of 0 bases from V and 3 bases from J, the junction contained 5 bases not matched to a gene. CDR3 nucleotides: TGCGCCAGCAGCTTGGGACAGGGACGCGACTATGGCTACACCTTC. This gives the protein CASSLGQGRDYGYTF.

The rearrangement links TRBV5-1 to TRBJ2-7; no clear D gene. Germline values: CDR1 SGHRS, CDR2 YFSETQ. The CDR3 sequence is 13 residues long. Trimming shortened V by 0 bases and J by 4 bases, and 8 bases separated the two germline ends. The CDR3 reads CASSLVGPYEQYF. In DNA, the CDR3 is TGCGCCAGCAGCTTGGTGGGCCCTTACGAGCAGTACTTC.

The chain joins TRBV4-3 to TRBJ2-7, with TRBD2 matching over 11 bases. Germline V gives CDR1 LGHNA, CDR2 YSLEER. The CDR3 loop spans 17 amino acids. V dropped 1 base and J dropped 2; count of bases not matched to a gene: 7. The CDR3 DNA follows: TGCGCCAGCAGCCAAGCCCCCCCGACTAGCGGGGCCTACGAGCAGTACTTC. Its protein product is CASSQAPPTSGAYEQYF.

The CDR3 protein is CASSQEAETQYF. In DNA, the CDR3 is TGTGCCAGCAGCCAAGAAGCAGAGACCCAGTACTTC. The chain couples TRBV3-1 to TRBJ2-5; no firm D call. Germline CDR1 is LGHDT and CDR2 is YNNKEL (reference sequence). With 0 bases removed from V and 4 bases from J, the gap between germline ends came to 3 bases. There are 12 residues in the CDR3.

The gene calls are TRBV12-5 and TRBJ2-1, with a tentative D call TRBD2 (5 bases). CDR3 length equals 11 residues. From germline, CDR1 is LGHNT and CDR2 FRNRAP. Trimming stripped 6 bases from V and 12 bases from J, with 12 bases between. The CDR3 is CASGGSDSQFF. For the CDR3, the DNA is TGTGCTAGTGGGGGGAGCGATTCGCAGTTCTTC.

The CDR3: CASSFRPASYNSPLHF. CDR3 DNA: TGTGCCAGCAGTTTTCGTCCAGCCTCCTATAATTCACCCCTCCACTTT. The rearrangement links TRBV27 to TRBJ1-6; D unresolved. The CDR3 contains 16 residues. Trimming removed 3 bases from V and 0 bases from J, with 9 bases in between. CDR1 is MNHEY and CDR2 is SMNVEV in the germline V gene (reference sequence).

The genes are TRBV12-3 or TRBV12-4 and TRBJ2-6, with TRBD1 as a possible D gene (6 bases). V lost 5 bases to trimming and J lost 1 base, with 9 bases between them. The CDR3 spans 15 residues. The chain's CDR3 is CASSHTGSGANVLTF. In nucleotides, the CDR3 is TGTGCCAGCAGTCATACAGGGTCTGGGGCCAACGTCCTGACTTTC.

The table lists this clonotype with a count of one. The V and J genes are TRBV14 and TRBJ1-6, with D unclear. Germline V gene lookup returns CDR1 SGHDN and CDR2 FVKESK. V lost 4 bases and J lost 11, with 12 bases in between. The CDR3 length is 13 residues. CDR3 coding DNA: TGTGCCAGCAGCCTCGGGCGAGTGACACCCCTCCACTTT. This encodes CASSLGRVTPLHF.

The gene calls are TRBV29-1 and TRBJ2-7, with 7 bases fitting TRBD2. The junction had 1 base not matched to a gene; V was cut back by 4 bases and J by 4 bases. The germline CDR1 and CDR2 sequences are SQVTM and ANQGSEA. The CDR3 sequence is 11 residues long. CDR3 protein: CSVVGGYEQYF. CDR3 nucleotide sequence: TGCAGCGTTGTCGGGGGGTACGAGCAGTACTTC.

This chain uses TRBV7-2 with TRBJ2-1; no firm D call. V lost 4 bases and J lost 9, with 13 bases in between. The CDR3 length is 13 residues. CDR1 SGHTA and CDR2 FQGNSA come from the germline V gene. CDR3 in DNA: TGTGCCAGCAGCTCGGGCCAGCCGCTTGAGCAGTTCTTC. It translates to CASSSGQPLEQFF.

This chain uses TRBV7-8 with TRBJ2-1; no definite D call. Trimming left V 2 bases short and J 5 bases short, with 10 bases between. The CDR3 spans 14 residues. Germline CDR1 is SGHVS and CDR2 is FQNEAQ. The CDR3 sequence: CASSLNWKNNEQFF. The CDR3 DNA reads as TGTGCCAGCAGCTTAAATTGGAAGAACAATGAGCAGTTCTTC. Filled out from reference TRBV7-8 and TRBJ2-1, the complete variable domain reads GAGVSQSPRYKVAKRGQDVALRCDPISGHVSLFWYQQALGQGPEFLTYFQNEAQLDKSGLPSDRFFAERPEGSVSTLKIQRTQQEDSAVYLCASSLNWKNNEQFFGPGTRLTVL.

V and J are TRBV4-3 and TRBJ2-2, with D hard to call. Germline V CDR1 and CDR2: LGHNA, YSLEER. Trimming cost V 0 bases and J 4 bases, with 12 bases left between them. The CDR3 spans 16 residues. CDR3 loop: CASSQEPGRTTGELFF. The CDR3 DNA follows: TGCGCCAGCAGCCAAGAGCCGGGCCGTACCACCGGGGAGCTGTTTTTT.

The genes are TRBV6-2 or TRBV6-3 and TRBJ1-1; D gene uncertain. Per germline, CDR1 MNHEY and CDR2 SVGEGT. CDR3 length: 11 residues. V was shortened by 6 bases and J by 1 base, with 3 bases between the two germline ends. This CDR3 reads CASSWNTEAFF. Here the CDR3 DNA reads TGTGCCAGCAGCTGGAACACTGAAGCTTTCTTT.

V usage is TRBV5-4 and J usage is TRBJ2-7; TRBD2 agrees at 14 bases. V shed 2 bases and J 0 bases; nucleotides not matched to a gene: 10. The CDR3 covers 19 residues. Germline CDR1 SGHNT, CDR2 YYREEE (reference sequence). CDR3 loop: CASSFFGTSGGLSSYEQYF. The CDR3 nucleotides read TGTGCCAGCAGCTTTTTTGGGACTAGCGGGGGACTCAGCTCCTACGAGCAGTACTTC. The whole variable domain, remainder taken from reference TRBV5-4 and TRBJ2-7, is ETGVTQSPTHLIKTRGQQVTLRCSSQSGHNTVSWYQQALGQGPQFIFQYYREEENGRGNFPPRFSGLQFPNYSSELNVNALELDDSALYLCASSFFGTSGGLSSYEQYFGPGTRLTVT.

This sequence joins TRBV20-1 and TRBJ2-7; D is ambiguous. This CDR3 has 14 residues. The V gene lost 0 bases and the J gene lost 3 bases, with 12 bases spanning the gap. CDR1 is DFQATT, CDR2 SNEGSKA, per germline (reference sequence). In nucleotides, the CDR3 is TGCAGTGCTAGAGACCCCGGCAGGAGCTACGAGCAGTACTTC. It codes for CSARDPGRSYEQYF.